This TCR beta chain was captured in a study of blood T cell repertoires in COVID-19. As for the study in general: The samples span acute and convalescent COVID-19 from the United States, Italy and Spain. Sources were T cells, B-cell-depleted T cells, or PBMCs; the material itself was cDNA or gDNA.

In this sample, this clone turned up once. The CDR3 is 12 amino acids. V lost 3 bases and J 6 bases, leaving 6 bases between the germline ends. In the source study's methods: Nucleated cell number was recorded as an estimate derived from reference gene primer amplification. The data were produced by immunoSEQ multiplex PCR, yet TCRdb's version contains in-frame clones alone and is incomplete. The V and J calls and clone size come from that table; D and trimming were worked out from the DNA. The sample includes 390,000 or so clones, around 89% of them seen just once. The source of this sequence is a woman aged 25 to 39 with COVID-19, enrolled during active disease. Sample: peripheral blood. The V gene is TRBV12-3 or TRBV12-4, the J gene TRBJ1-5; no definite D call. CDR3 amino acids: CASSLSGQPQHF. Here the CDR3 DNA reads TGTGCCAGCAGTTTGAGTGGTCAGCCCCAGCATTTT.